These 12 T cell receptor beta chains were all obtained from the same sample, sequenced in a study of blood T cell repertoires in COVID-19. Assay: immunoSEQ multiplex PCR; the TCRdb copy retains only in-frame clones and omits some. The table shows fewer than 200,000 clones, with roughly 84% occurring only once. The sample was peripheral blood. These receptors were taken from a man aged 55 to 70 who had recovered from COVID-19.

The chain couples TRBV5-5 to TRBJ2-3; D may be TRBD1 (6 bases). CDR3 length: 14 amino acids. The V gene lost 4 bases and the J gene lost 2 bases, with 11 bases spanning the gap. Germline assignment: CDR1 SGHKS and CDR2 YYEKEE (reference sequence). In nucleotides, the CDR3 is TGTGCCAGCAGCACGGACAGCAACACAGATACGCAGTATTTT. It translates to CASSTDSNTDTQYF.

The sample holds a few counts of this clone. The chain carries TRBV14 and TRBJ1-6; tentatively, D is TRBD1 (5 bases). Germline CDR1 is SGHDN and CDR2 is FVKESK. The CDR3 sequence is 16 residues long. V lost 3 bases to trimming and J lost 12 bases, with 21 bases between them. CDR3 in DNA: TGTGCCAGCAGCCAGTCCCCGGGACTCTTACGCGAACCCCTCCACTTT. It specifies CASSQSPGLLREPLHF.

This clone was detected once. The rearrangement uses TRBV19 and TRBJ1-5, with TRBD1 matching 7 bases. The CDR3 covers 18 residues. Trimming took 0 bases from V and 0 from J; bases not matched to a gene: 8. Per germline, CDR1 LNHDA and CDR2 SQIVND (reference sequence). The CDR3 sequence is CASSIDLRDSYSNQPQHF. CDR3 DNA sequence: TGTGCCAGTAGTATAGATTTAAGGGACAGCTATAGCAATCAGCCCCAGCATTTT. Combining the CDR3 with reference TRBV19 and TRBJ1-5 gives the whole variable domain DGGITQSPKYLFRKEGQNVTLSCEQNLNHDAMYWYRQDPGQGLRLIYYSQIVNDFQKGDIAEGYSVSREKKESFPLTVTSAQKNPTAFYLCASSIDLRDSYSNQPQHFGDGTRLSIL.

The rearrangement joins TRBV12-3 or TRBV12-4 to TRBJ1-2; no firm D call. The CDR3 runs to 11 residues. V lost 2 bases and J 13 bases, leaving 11 bases between the germline ends. CDR3 sequence reads: CASSLLPSLTF. CDR3 DNA sequence: TGTGCCAGCAGTTTACTCCCCTCACTCACCTTC.

V usage is TRBV12-5 and J usage is TRBJ1-2; weak D call: TRBD1 (5 bases). The CDR3 extends over 13 amino acids. Germline CDR1 and CDR2: LGHNT and FRNRAP. V lost 2 bases, J lost 4 bases, and 8 bases lay in between. As DNA, the CDR3 is TGTGCTAGTGGTTTGATTCAGGGCTATGGCTACACCTTC. It is translated as CASGLIQGYGYTF.

This chain joins TRBV19 and TRBJ2-7, with D possibly being TRBD2 (6 bases). CDR3 length: 15 residues. The V gene's germline CDR1 is LNHDA and CDR2 SQIVND (reference sequence). V dropped 5 bases and J dropped 2 bases, with 16 bases sitting between them. In nucleotides, the CDR3 is TGTGCCAGTAGTTTGGGCGGGGCAGCTCCCTACGAGCAGTACTTC. Amino acids: CASSLGGAAPYEQYF.

The V and J genes are TRBV19 and TRBJ2-1; 8 nucleotides align to TRBD1. J lost 6 bases, V lost 2 bases, and 6 bases had no gene match. Germline V CDR1 and CDR2: LNHDA, SQIVND (reference sequence). This CDR3 spans 15 amino acids. CDR3 in amino acids: CASSIRQGASNEQFF. CDR3 in DNA: TGTGCCAGTAGTATAAGGCAGGGGGCGAGCAATGAGCAGTTCTTC. The whole variable domain, remainder taken from reference TRBV19 and TRBJ2-1, is DGGITQSPKYLFRKEGQNVTLSCEQNLNHDAMYWYRQDPGQGLRLIYYSQIVNDFQKGDIAEGYSVSREKKESFPLTVTSAQKNPTAFYLCASSIRQGASNEQFFGPGTRLTVL.

There are a few counts of this clone. J is TRBJ1-5 and V is TRBV6-6, with 9 bases aligning to TRBD1. Germline values: CDR1 MNHNY, CDR2 SVGAGI (reference sequence). CDR3 length: 14 residues. V lost 6 bases, J lost 7 bases, and 7 bases stayed unmatched. The CDR3 bases are TGTGCCAGCAGGGCGACAGGGGGTGAACAGCCCCAGCATTTT. Protein sequence: CASRATGGEQPQHF.

V gene TRBV7-2 combines with J gene TRBJ2-1, with D perhaps matching TRBD1 (6 bases). Trimming took off 1 base at V and 2 bases at J, with 12 bases between the two ends. This CDR3 region has 16 residues. Germline values: CDR1 SGHTA, CDR2 FQGNSA. This CDR3 reads CASSLVARGPYNEQFF. In nucleotides, the CDR3 is TGTGCCAGCAGCTTAGTGGCCAGGGGACCCTACAATGAGCAGTTCTTC. Filled out from reference TRBV7-2 and TRBJ2-1, the complete variable domain reads GAGVSQSPSNKVTEKGKDVELRCDPISGHTALYWYRQSLGQGLEFLIYFQGNSAPDKSGLPSDRFSAERTGGSVSTLTIQRTQQEDSAVYLCASSLVARGPYNEQFFGPGTRLTVL.

V is TRBV4-1 and J is TRBJ2-7, with D perhaps TRBD1 (5 bases). Trimming pared 3 bases from V and 3 bases from J, leaving 9 bases between. Germline assignment: CDR1 MGHRA and CDR2 YSYEKL. The CDR3 runs 13 residues. Written as DNA, the CDR3 is TGCGCCAGCAGCCATGTCGACAGCTACGAGCAGTACTTC. It encodes CASSHVDSYEQYF.

In DNA form, the CDR3 reads TGTGCCAGCAGCCCGACGAGGCCTGAAGCTTTCTTT. Protein: CASSPTRPEAFF. The V call is TRBV2, the J call TRBJ1-1; no definite D call. The germline V and J ends were trimmed by 6 bases and 6 bases, with 11 bases remaining between them. CDR1 SNHLY and CDR2 FYNNEI come from the germline V gene. The CDR3 length is 12 residues. The variable domain in full, with the rest retrieved from reference TRBV2 and TRBJ1-1, is EPEVTQTPSHQVTQMGQEVILRCVPISNHLYFYWYRQILGQKVEFLVSFYNNEISEKSEIFDDQFSVERPDGSNFTLKIRSTKLEDSAMYFCASSPTRPEAFFGQGTRLTVV.

The genes are TRBV5-4 and TRBJ1-1; TRBD1 might be the D (6 bases). The germline V gene encodes CDR1 SGHNT and CDR2 YYREEE (reference sequence). CDR3 length: 13 residues. Trimming cost V 4 bases and J 1 base, with 8 bases left between them. The CDR3, as DNA: TGTGCCAGCAGCGGGGGACAGAACACTGAAGCTTTCTTT. This encodes CASSGGQNTEAFF.